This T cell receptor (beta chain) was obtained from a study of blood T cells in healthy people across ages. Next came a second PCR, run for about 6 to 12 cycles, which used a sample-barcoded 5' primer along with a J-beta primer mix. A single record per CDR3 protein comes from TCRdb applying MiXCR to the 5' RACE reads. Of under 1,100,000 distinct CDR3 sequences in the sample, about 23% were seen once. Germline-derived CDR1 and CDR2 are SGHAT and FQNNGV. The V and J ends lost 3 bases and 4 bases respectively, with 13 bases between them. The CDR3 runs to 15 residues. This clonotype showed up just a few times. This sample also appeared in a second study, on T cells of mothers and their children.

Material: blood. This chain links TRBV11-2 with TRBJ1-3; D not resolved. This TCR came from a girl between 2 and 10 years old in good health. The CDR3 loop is CASSLKGTLGNTIYF. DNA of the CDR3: TGTGCCAGCAGCTTGAAGGGCACGCTGGGAAACACCATATATTTT.